This TCR beta chain was observed in a study of molecular identifiers for immune sequencing clone quantification. Study results and caveats: Spiked Jurkat TCR RNA from one cell was reportedly detectable among some 1 million naive cells. Clones above 20 RNA copies contained over 99% of effector molecules but under 1% of naive ones.

This clonotype was detected a few times. The antigen is undetermined. The bulk TCR libraries were made with methods described before and with listed TCR primers. Using its own MiXCR run on the PCR reads, TCRdb lists one record per CDR3 protein. This table has hundreds of thousands of distinct CDR3 sequences, about 25% appearing once. This CDR3 has 15 residues. The germline CDR1 and CDR2 sequences are SEHNR and FQNEAQ (reference sequence). V was cut by 3 bases and J by 2 bases, with 14 bases left in between. The source of this sequence is a human donor in good health. Some libraries in this study had Jurkat cell RNA spiked in. The sequencing sample was made of naive CD8+ T cells from blood, with Jurkat cell RNA spiked in. Subset noted: FACS-sorted CD8+CD4-CCR7+CD45RA+ naive T cells. V is TRBV7-9 and J is TRBJ2-7; D gene unclear. As DNA, the CDR3 is TGTGCCAGCAGCTTCAGAGTGGGTGGAACCTACGAGCAGTACTTC. As protein: CASSFRVGGTYEQYF.